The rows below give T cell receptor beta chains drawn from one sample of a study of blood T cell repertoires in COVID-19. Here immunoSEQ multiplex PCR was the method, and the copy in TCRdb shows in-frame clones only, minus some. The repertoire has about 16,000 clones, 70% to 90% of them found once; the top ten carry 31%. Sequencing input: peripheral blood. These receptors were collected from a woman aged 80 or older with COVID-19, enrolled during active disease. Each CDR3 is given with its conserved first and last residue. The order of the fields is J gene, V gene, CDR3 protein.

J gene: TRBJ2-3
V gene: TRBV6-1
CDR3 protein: CASSEDRGGVRTQYF

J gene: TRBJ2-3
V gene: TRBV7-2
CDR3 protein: CASSLGLAYTDTQYF

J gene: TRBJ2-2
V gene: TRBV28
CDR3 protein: CASSPSPVGATGELFF

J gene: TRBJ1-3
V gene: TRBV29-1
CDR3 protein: CSVDRTGSGNTIYF

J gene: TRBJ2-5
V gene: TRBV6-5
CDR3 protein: CASRDPGTGQETQYF

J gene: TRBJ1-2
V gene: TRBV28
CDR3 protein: CASSLKGRVGGYTF

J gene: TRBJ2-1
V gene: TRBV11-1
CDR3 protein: CASSPDYREQFF

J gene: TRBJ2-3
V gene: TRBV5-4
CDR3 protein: CASVQEMGTDTQYF

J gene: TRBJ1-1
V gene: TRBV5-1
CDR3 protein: CASSLGRGQINTEAFF

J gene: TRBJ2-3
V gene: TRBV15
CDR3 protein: CATSRETGRGRADTQYF

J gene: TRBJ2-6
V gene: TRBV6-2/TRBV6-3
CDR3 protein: CASSYAGTGANVLTF

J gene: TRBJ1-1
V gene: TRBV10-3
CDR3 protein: CAISWDPAGEAFF

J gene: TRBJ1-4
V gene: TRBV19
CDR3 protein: CASSNRQGSANEKLFF

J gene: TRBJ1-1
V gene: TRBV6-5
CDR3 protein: CASRDRAVRTEAFF

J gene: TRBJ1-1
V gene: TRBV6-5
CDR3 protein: CASSFGGAEAFF

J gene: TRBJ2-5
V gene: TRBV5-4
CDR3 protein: CASSLAGTGSGTQYF

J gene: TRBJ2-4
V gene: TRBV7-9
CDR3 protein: CASSPGQGKNIQYF

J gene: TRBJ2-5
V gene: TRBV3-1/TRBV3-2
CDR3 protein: CASSQASGATETQYF

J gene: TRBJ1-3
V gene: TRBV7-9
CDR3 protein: CASSGQGSYSGNTIYF

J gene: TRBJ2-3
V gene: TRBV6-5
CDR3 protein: CASSYALAGDTQYF

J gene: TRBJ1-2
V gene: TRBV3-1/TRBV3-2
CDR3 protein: CASSLQTQGIGGYTF

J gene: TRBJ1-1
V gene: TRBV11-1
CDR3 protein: CASSPRRDTEAFF

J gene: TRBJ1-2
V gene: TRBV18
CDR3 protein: CASSPSGQPTFYGYTF

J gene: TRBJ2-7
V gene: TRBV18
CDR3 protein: CASSPLGQARGEQYF

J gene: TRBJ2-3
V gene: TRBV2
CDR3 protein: CASSERGATDTQYF

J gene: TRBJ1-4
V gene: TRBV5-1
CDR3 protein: CASSSYGTANEKLFF

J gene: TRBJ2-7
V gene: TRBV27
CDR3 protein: CASSNAGQGYEQYF

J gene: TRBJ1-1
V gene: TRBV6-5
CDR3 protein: CASSYAVNTEAFF

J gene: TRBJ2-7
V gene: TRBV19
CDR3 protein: CASSIGSSVSSYEQYF

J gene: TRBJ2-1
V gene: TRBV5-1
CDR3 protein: CASSLEAADNEQFF

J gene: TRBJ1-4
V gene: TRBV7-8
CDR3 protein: CASSLEGAGGEKLFF

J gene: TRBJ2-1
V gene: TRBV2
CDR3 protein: CASSLFPDNEQFF

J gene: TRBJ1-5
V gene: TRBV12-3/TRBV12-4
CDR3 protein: CASSTGTMLQHF

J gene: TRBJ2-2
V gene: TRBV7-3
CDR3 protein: CASSLKQGAGELFF

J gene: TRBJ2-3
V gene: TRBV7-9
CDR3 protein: CASTQGQGVADTQYF

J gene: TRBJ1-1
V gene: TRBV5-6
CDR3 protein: CASSFGGYTEAFF

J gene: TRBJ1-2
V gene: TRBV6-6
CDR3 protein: CASRRDRAFGYTF

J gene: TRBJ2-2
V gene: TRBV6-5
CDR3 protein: CAIPDRGRGTGELFF

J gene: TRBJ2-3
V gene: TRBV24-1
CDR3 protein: CATSDSPGRGVNTDTQYF

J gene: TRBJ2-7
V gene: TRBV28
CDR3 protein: CASSFFLVGTYEQYF

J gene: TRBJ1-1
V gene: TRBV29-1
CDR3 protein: CSVAQQAAEAFF